What follows are 17 T cell receptor beta chains derived from one specimen sequenced in a study of blood T cell repertoires in COVID-19. Using immunoSEQ multiplex PCR, the repertoire was profiled, and TCRdb retains in-frame clones only, with some absent. Here the sample spans 50,000 to 60,000 clones, roughly 89% being singletons. Sequenced sample: peripheral blood. All receptors derive from a man of 80 years or more with active or convalescent COVID-19.

The chain couples TRBV19 to TRBJ2-6; TRBD1 matches at 9 bases. CDR1 and CDR2 from the germline V gene are LNHDA and SQIVND (reference sequence). J gave up 2 bases and V 6 bases, and 8 bases lay outside the gene matches. The CDR3 consists of 17 residues. This chain's CDR3 is CASSDRGVVAGANVLTF. In DNA form, the CDR3 reads TGTGCCAGTAGCGACAGGGGGGTAGTAGCTGGGGCCAACGTCCTGACTTTC.

The V call is TRBV5-3, the J call TRBJ1-5; D is uncertain. TRBV5-3 is sorted into the ORF group, with uncertain function. The V gene lost 1 base and the J gene lost 1 base, with 9 bases spanning the gap. The CDR3 length is 15 residues. CDR3 coding DNA: TGTGCCAGAAGCTTGCGAGGAGAAAGCAATCAGCCCCAGCATTTT. Its translation: CARSLRGESNQPQHF.

This chain connects TRBV6-4 to TRBJ2-1; 8 nucleotides agree with TRBD2. The CDR3 runs 14 residues. Germline CDR1 reads MRHNA; CDR2 reads SNTAGT. Trimming at V came to 3 bases and at J to 12 bases, leaving 10 bases not matched to a gene. The CDR3 sequence: CASSDNPPGGGQFF. The CDR3 coding sequence is TGTGCCAGCAGTGATAATCCCCCCGGGGGGGGGCAGTTCTTC.

The chain carries TRBV3-1 (or the pseudogene TRBV3-2) and TRBJ1-1; D uncertain. The CDR3 runs 13 residues. Trimming left V 1 base short and J 4 bases short, with 7 bases between. Per germline, CDR1 LGHDT and CDR2 YNNKEL (reference sequence). This CDR3 is CASSQVRGTEAFF. The CDR3 DNA reads TGTGCCAGCAGCCAAGTCCGGGGCACTGAAGCTTTCTTT.

The chain uses TRBV5-1 and TRBJ2-3; TRBD2 matches 13 bases. This CDR3 has 16 amino acids. Trimming at V came to 0 bases and at J to 8 bases, leaving 6 bases not matched to a gene. CDR1 and CDR2 (germline): SGHRS, YFSETQ. The CDR3 is CASSLEGLAGSVTQYF. CDR3 in DNA: TGCGCCAGCAGCTTGGAGGGACTAGCGGGATCCGTTACGCAGTATTTT.

The chain links TRBV6-2 or TRBV6-3 to TRBJ2-5, with D maybe TRBD1 (6 bases). The CDR3 has 16 residues. In germline, CDR1 is MNHEY, CDR2 SVGEGT. V was pared by 5 bases and J by 4 bases, with 20 bases between. The CDR3 DNA follows: TGTGCCAGCAGTATCGCGCAGGGGATAGGGGGAGAGACCCAGTACTTC. Its translation: CASSIAQGIGGETQYF.

This chain links TRBV3-1 (or the pseudogene TRBV3-2) with TRBJ1-2; D ambiguous. Germline V gene sequence: CDR1 LGHDT, CDR2 YNNKEL (reference sequence). This CDR3 has 15 residues. Trimming removed 0 bases from V and 2 bases from J, with 10 bases in between. As DNA, the CDR3 is TGTGCCAGCAGCCAAGATCAGATACCGAACTATGGCTACACCTTC. Amino acid sequence: CASSQDQIPNYGYTF.

The genes are TRBV6-2 or TRBV6-3 and TRBJ2-1, with TRBD2 matching over 16 bases. The CDR3 covers 16 residues. V dropped 5 bases and J dropped 4; count of bases not matched to a gene: 2. Germline assignment: CDR1 MNHEY and CDR2 SVGEGT. Here the CDR3 reads CASSLGLAGGYNEQFF. The CDR3 coding sequence is TGTGCCAGCAGTCTGGGACTAGCGGGGGGGTACAATGAGCAGTTCTTC.

This clone appeared a single time. The rearrangement uses TRBV28 and TRBJ2-1, with TRBD1 matching 7 bases. Germline assignment: CDR1 MDHEN and CDR2 SYDVKM. The CDR3 is made up of 12 amino acids. Trimming took 6 bases from V and 9 from J; bases not matched to a gene: 5. Here the CDR3 reads CASSQTGTEQFF. CDR3 DNA: TGTGCCAGCAGCCAGACAGGGACTGAGCAGTTCTTC.

J is TRBJ1-1 and V is TRBV7-3; D gene ambiguous. CDR3 length equals 15 residues. The V gene's germline CDR1 is SGHTA and CDR2 FQGTGA. Deletions cut 3 bases from V and 1 base from J, with 12 bases between. The chain's CDR3 is CASSLARSTNTEAFF. The CDR3 DNA follows: TGTGCCAGCAGCTTGGCCAGGTCAACGAACACTGAAGCTTTCTTT.

The chain combines TRBV7-2 with TRBJ1-5, with a tentative D call TRBD1 (6 bases). Germline-derived CDR1 and CDR2 are SGHTA and FQGNSA. This CDR3 has 14 amino acids. V was trimmed by 5 bases and J by 5 bases, leaving 13 bases between them. CDR3 nucleotide sequence: TGTGCCAGCAGCCCCCAGGGGAGGGATCAGCCCCAGCATTTT. It is translated as CASSPQGRDQPQHF.

The CDR3 nucleotides read TGCGCCAGCAGCCGCGGGGCAGGGAATAGCAATCAGCCCCAGCATTTT. It encodes CASSRGAGNSNQPQHF. This chain links TRBV5-1 with TRBJ1-5, with D maybe TRBD1 (5 bases). The CDR3 extends over 16 amino acids. V shed 4 bases and J shed 0 bases, with 14 bases lying between them. CDR1 SGHRS and CDR2 YFSETQ come from the germline V gene.

The table lists this clone with a count of one. The V and J genes are TRBV2 and TRBJ2-3; TRBD2 aligns across 7 bases. Unmatched junction bases numbered 10, after V lost 1 base and J lost 6 bases. Germline CDR1 reads SNHLY; CDR2 reads FYNNEI. This CDR3 has 16 amino acids. The CDR3: CASSEGGAGRWDTQYF. CDR3 nucleotide sequence: TGTGCCAGCAGTGAAGGAGGAGCGGGACGATGGGATACGCAGTATTTT.

The chain uses TRBV5-1 and TRBJ1-1; TRBD1 aligns across 7 bases. The germline gives CDR1 SGHRS, CDR2 YFSETQ. J was trimmed by 0 bases and V by 3 bases; bases with no gene match: 2. This CDR3 spans 14 amino acids. The CDR3 spells CASSSGQMNTEAFF. CDR3 in DNA: TGCGCCAGCAGCTCGGGACAGATGAACACTGAAGCTTTCTTT.

The V call is TRBV19, the J call TRBJ2-2, with TRBD1 matching 12 bases. Germline CDR1 reads LNHDA; CDR2 reads SQIVND (reference sequence). The CDR3 has 15 amino acids. The J segment lost 7 bases and the V segment lost 7 bases, leaving 7 bases of the junction unmatched. The CDR3 is CASTPGQGADGELFF. The CDR3 nucleotides are TGTGCCAGTACCCCGGGACAGGGGGCGGACGGGGAGCTGTTTTTT.

V gene TRBV18 combines with J gene TRBJ1-2; TRBD1 agrees at 7 bases. Germline values: CDR1 KGHSH, CDR2 LQKENI. The V and J ends lost 3 bases and 4 bases, in that order; junction bases with no gene match: 8. The length of the CDR3 is 15 residues. CDR3: CASSPVGGAGYGYTF. DNA of the CDR3: TGTGCCAGCTCACCGGTAGGGGGCGCCGGCTATGGCTACACCTTC.

The chain joins TRBV10-3 to TRBJ1-6; possibly TRBD1 for D (5 bases). Germline assignment: CDR1 ENHRY and CDR2 SYGVKD. Trimming shortened V by 3 bases and J by 7 bases, and 10 bases separated the two germline ends. This CDR3 spans 14 amino acids. CDR3 nucleotide sequence: TGTGCCATCAGTGAAGACAGTCAGAATTCACCCCTCCACTTT. The encoded protein is CAISEDSQNSPLHF.